Listed below are T cell receptor beta chains from one sample, sequenced in a study of neurological immune-mediated disorders. TCRdb analysed the 5' RACE reads with MiXCR anew, one entry per CDR3 protein. In the table there are approximately 87,000 distinct CDR3 sequences, roughly 13% of which are singletons. What was sequenced was PBMCs. Every receptor here comes from a woman between 45 and 65 years old in good health. The CDR3 runs from the conserved cysteine through the conserved F or W. The order of the fields is D gene, V gene, J gene, clone size, CDR3 protein, CDR3 DNA. A D gene is named only where the DNA matches it firmly. Not every row has a clone size; where given, it reads once, few, many or a size class.

D gene: TRBD2; V gene: TRBV24-1; J gene: TRBJ2-1; clone size: many; CDR3 protein: CATSAAGGSGRASQFF; CDR3 DNA: TGTGCCACCAGTGCCGCCGGAGGTAGCGGGAGGGCTTCGCAGTTCTTC
D gene: NA; V gene: TRBV7-6; J gene: TRBJ2-7; clone size: many; CDR3 protein: CASSLGQFSYEQYF; CDR3 DNA: TGTGCCAGCAGCTTAGGCCAGTTCTCCTACGAGCAGTACTTC
D gene: NA; V gene: TRBV4-2; J gene: TRBJ1-5; clone size: few; CDR3 protein: CASSPMDYDQSAPQHF; CDR3 DNA: TGTGCCAGCAGCCCCATGGACTATGATCAATCAGCGCCCCAGCATTTT
D gene: TRBD2; V gene: TRBV29-1; J gene: TRBJ2-1; clone size: many; CDR3 protein: CSAELAGGGSEQFF; CDR3 DNA: TGCAGCGCAGAACTAGCGGGGGGCGGAAGTGAGCAGTTCTTC
D gene: NA; V gene: TRBV5-1; J gene: TRBJ2-3; clone size: many; CDR3 protein: CASSLDGNRADTQYF; CDR3 DNA: TGCGCCAGCAGCTTGGATGGGAATAGGGCAGATACGCAGTATTTT
D gene: TRBD1; V gene: TRBV20-1; J gene: TRBJ1-2; clone size: many; CDR3 protein: CSAQTGLDYGYTF; CDR3 DNA: TGCAGTGCCCAGACAGGGCTGGACTATGGCTACACCTTC
D gene: TRBD2; V gene: TRBV2; J gene: TRBJ2-1; clone size: many; CDR3 protein: CASTSGVYNEQFF; CDR3 DNA: TGTGCCAGCACTAGCGGAGTCTACAATGAGCAGTTCTTC
D gene: NA; V gene: TRBV10-2; J gene: TRBJ2-3; clone size: many; CDR3 protein: CASRGGRSTDTQYF; CDR3 DNA: TGCGCCAGCAGGGGCGGGCGATCCACAGATACGCAGTATTTT
D gene: NA; V gene: TRBV6-6; J gene: TRBJ1-5; clone size: many; CDR3 protein: CASSYSAGYQPQHF; CDR3 DNA: TGTGCCAGCAGTTACTCGGCTGGATATCAGCCCCAGCATTTT
D gene: NA; V gene: TRBV7-9; J gene: TRBJ1-4; clone size: NA; CDR3 protein: CASSTGAGNEKLFF; CDR3 DNA: TGTGCCAGCAGCACTGGCGCGGGGAATGAAAAACTGTTTTTT
D gene: NA; V gene: TRBV29-1; J gene: TRBJ1-5; clone size: few; CDR3 protein: CSVAPGRGNQPQHF; CDR3 DNA: TGCAGCGTTGCCCCTGGTAGGGGCAATCAGCCCCAGCATTTT
D gene: NA; V gene: TRBV20-1; J gene: TRBJ2-1; clone size: many; CDR3 protein: CSALLDNEQFF; CDR3 DNA: TGCAGTGCCCTACTAGACAATGAGCAGTTCTTC
D gene: TRBD2; V gene: TRBV20-1; J gene: TRBJ2-6; clone size: many; CDR3 protein: CSARVVGGSSSSGANVLTF; CDR3 DNA: TGCAGTGCTAGAGTCGTTGGCGGGAGCTCCAGCTCTGGGGCCAACGTCCTGACTTTC
D gene: TRBD2; V gene: TRBV5-6; J gene: TRBJ2-7; clone size: many; CDR3 protein: CASSLLGATSGGASYEQYF; CDR3 DNA: TGTGCCAGCAGCCTCCTAGGGGCGACTAGCGGGGGGGCCTCCTACGAGCAGTACTTC
D gene: NA; V gene: TRBV20-1; J gene: TRBJ2-2; clone size: NA; CDR3 protein: CSALRGASNAGALFF; CDR3 DNA: TGCAGTGCTCTGAGGGGGGCTTCGAACGCCGGGGCGCTGTTTTTT
D gene: TRBD1; V gene: TRBV5-1; J gene: TRBJ1-1; clone size: many; CDR3 protein: CASSPRQGMNTEAFF; CDR3 DNA: TGCGCCAGCAGCCCGAGACAGGGTATGAACACTGAAGCTTTCTTT
D gene: TRBD1; V gene: TRBV5-1; J gene: TRBJ2-3; clone size: many; CDR3 protein: CASSDQTGFDTQYF; CDR3 DNA: TGCGCCAGCAGCGACCAGACAGGGTTCGATACGCAGTATTTT
D gene: TRBD2; V gene: TRBV20-1; J gene: TRBJ2-7; clone size: NA; CDR3 protein: CSAARASGLGEQYF; CDR3 DNA: TGCAGTGCAGCCCGGGCTAGCGGGCTTGGGGAGCAGTACTTC
D gene: NA; V gene: TRBV7-3; J gene: TRBJ1-3; clone size: many; CDR3 protein: CASSLSGADKTGNTIYF; CDR3 DNA: TGTGCCAGCAGCTTATCGGGAGCTGACAAAACTGGAAACACCATATATTTT
D gene: TRBD2; V gene: TRBV7-2; J gene: TRBJ2-1; clone size: many; CDR3 protein: CASSSASGGAVRNEQFF; CDR3 DNA: TGTGCCAGCAGCTCGGCTAGCGGGGGGGCCGTAAGAAATGAGCAGTTCTTC
D gene: TRBD1; V gene: TRBV20-1; J gene: TRBJ1-1; clone size: many; CDR3 protein: CSARSLQGGNTEAFF; CDR3 DNA: TGCAGTGCTAGGTCACTACAGGGGGGGAACACTGAAGCTTTCTTT
D gene: NA; V gene: TRBV6-6; J gene: TRBJ1-1; clone size: many; CDR3 protein: CASSYSGGAVTEAFF; CDR3 DNA: TGTGCCAGCAGTTACTCAGGGGGGGCGGTCACTGAAGCTTTCTTT
D gene: NA; V gene: TRBV7-2; J gene: TRBJ2-7; clone size: many; CDR3 protein: CASSPRRWDGDEQYF; CDR3 DNA: TGTGCCAGCAGCCCCCGGCGGTGGGACGGCGACGAGCAGTACTTC
D gene: TRBD1; V gene: TRBV5-1; J gene: TRBJ1-1; clone size: NA; CDR3 protein: CASIPRQGMNTEAFF; CDR3 DNA: TGCGCCAGCATCCCAAGACAGGGTATGAACACTGAAGCTTTCTTT
D gene: TRBD1; V gene: TRBV5-5; J gene: TRBJ2-7; clone size: many; CDR3 protein: CASSRGQGVYEQYF; CDR3 DNA: TGTGCCAGCAGCCGCGGACAGGGTGTCTACGAGCAGTACTTC
D gene: NA; V gene: TRBV12-3/TRBV12-4; J gene: TRBJ1-1; clone size: many; CDR3 protein: CASRRTTEAFF; CDR3 DNA: TGTGCCAGCCGCCGCACGACTGAAGCTTTCTTT
D gene: NA; V gene: TRBV5-1; J gene: TRBJ2-1; clone size: many; CDR3 protein: CASSFGGDNEQFF; CDR3 DNA: TGCGCCAGCAGCTTCGGAGGAGACAATGAGCAGTTCTTC
D gene: TRBD1; V gene: TRBV5-1; J gene: TRBJ1-2; clone size: many; CDR3 protein: CASSEGAYGYTF; CDR3 DNA: TGCGCCAGCAGCGAGGGGGCCTATGGCTACACCTTC
D gene: NA; V gene: TRBV7-3; J gene: TRBJ2-1; clone size: many; CDR3 protein: CASSWGADNEQFF; CDR3 DNA: TGTGCCAGCAGCTGGGGCGCTGACAATGAGCAGTTCTTC